The 32 T cell receptor beta chains reported below all come from one sample, sequenced in a study of read filtering for tumor transcriptome and immune sequencing (TCRdb year 2020). The reads were generated on an Illumina HiSeq 4000. TCR libraries were constructed from approximately 360 ng RNA using the Immunoverse kit, and molecular barcoded adaptors covering alpha/delta and beta/gamma chains were employed. TCRdb itself trimmed the public reads at Q25 with fastp, ran MiXCR and retained productive beta chains. Rows are combined by CDR3 protein, so each entry shows the most common genes and DNA. The sample table records approximately 59,000 distinct CDR3 sequences; about 12% of these occur just once. 16% of the sample is in the top ten clones. The sample taken for sequencing was a population of CD138-negative cells sorted from bone marrow. This specimen's cell subset or site label, interpreted: bone marrow mononuclear cells depleted of CD138+ plasma/myeloma cells by negative magnetic selection. The receptors come from a donor older than 35 with multiple myeloma.

This clonotype was counted a few times. One end of the junction is discordant with germline, which a read error may explain. V gene TRBV5-7 combines with J gene TRBJ1-1; 7 positions agree with TRBD1. TRBV5-7 is treated as an ORF (open reading frame) with a function not yet certain. The CDR3 runs 15 residues. The CDR3 here is CAGSSDRVNGTEAFF. CDR3 bases: TGTGCCGGCAGCAGCGACAGGGTGAACGGCACTGAAGCTTTCTTT.

Comment on this clonotype: A much larger clone lies one base from this, so it may be a read error. The genes are TRBV7-9 and TRBJ2-3, with D maybe TRBD1 (5 bases). The CDR3 has 13 residues. Looked up from germline, CDR1 is SEHNR and CDR2 is FQNEAQ (reference sequence). In DNA, the CDR3 is TGTGCCAGCAGCATTCTGGGTACAGGTACGCAGTATTTT. This codes for CASSILGTGTQYF.

This clonotype has just a few counts. This could be a read error, since a much larger clone is one nucleotide away. The chain is built from TRBV7-3 and TRBJ1-6; D is undetermined. Trimming shortened V by 8 bases and J by 2 bases, and 10 bases separated the two germline ends. Germline-derived CDR1 and CDR2 are SGHTA and FQGTGA. The CDR3 extends over 14 amino acids. The CDR3 loop reads CASARYPYNSPLHF. DNA for the CDR3: TGTGCCAGCGCGAGGTACCCCTATAATTCACCCCTCCACTTT.

This clonotype was recorded many times. The rearrangement uses TRBV3-1 and TRBJ2-3; possibly TRBD1 for D (6 bases). Trimming removed 4 bases at V and 2 bases at J, with 10 bases between. The CDR3 is 14 residues long. Germline V gives CDR1 LGHDT, CDR2 YNNKEL (reference sequence). The CDR3 is CASSPRGLTDTQYF. Here the CDR3 DNA reads TGTGCCAGCAGCCCCAGGGGCCTCACAGATACGCAGTATTTT.

This chain links TRBV6-5 with TRBJ2-4, with D hard to call. The V gene lost 7 bases and the J gene lost 6 bases, with 22 bases spanning the gap. The CDR3 extends over 16 amino acids. Germline V gene data show CDR1 as MNHEY and CDR2 as SVGAGI. CDR3 region: CASTPSTEMLRNIQYF. The CDR3 region has the DNA TGTGCCAGCACTCCGAGCACAGAAATGTTGAGAAACATTCAGTACTTC.

This clonotype was seen many times. The chain combines TRBV2 with TRBJ2-5, with a weak D call TRBD1 (5 bases). V lost 9 bases and J 4 bases, leaving 12 bases between the germline ends. The CDR3 loop spans 12 amino acids. Germline V gene data show CDR1 as SNHLY and CDR2 as FYNNEI. The CDR3 DNA sequence: TGTGCCAGGGAACAGGAGCGAGAGACCCAGTACTTC. Its protein is CAREQERETQYF.

Only a few counts were recorded for this clonotype. The rearrangement links TRBV6-1 to TRBJ1-6; maybe TRBD1 (6 bases). Germline V gene lookup returns CDR1 MNHNS and CDR2 SASEGT. V was trimmed by 4 bases and J by 7 bases, leaving 17 bases between them. The CDR3 runs to 16 residues. The CDR3 DNA is TGTGCCAGCAGTGTAGCTTTGCTAGGGGGAAATTCACCCCTCCACTTT. It is translated as CASSVALLGGNSPLHF.

Many counts were recorded for this clonotype. The chain carries TRBV15 and TRBJ2-3; D perhaps matches TRBD2 (6 bases). CDR3 size: 15 residues. V gave up 5 bases and J gave up 0 bases, with 12 bases separating them. CDR1 LNHNV and CDR2 YYDKDF come from the germline V gene (reference sequence). CDR3 region: CATSGAGTSTDTQYF. DNA of the CDR3: TGTGCCACCAGCGGGGCGGGAACCAGCACAGATACGCAGTATTTT.

This clonotype occurred a few times. The rearrangement links TRBV7-8 to TRBJ2-7; D possibly corresponds to TRBD1 (6 bases). CDR1 and CDR2 (germline): SGHVS, FQNEAQ. This CDR3 spans 17 amino acids. Trimming took 8 bases from V and 0 from J, leaving 23 bases between them. The CDR3 DNA follows: TGTGCCAGCTCCCAGCCCCAACAACAGGGCCGCTCCTACGAGCAGTACTTC. Residues: CASSQPQQQGRSYEQYF.

This clonotype was recorded many times. V is TRBV29-1 and J is TRBJ1-2; tentatively, D is TRBD1 (5 bases). V was trimmed by 3 bases and J by 8 bases, leaving 13 bases between them. Germline CDR1 reads SQVTM; CDR2 reads ANQGSEA. The CDR3 loop spans 12 amino acids. CDR3 sequence: CSVDGATGGYTF. The CDR3 nucleotides read TGCAGCGTTGATGGTGCCACAGGCGGCTACACCTTC.

Many counts were recorded for this clonotype. The chain couples TRBV6-6 to TRBJ2-5, with D possibly being TRBD2 (7 bases). V was cut by 7 bases and J by 4 bases, with 16 bases left in between. From germline, CDR1 is MNHNY and CDR2 SVGAGI (reference sequence). This CDR3 region has 14 residues. In DNA form, the CDR3 reads TGTGCCAGCACCGCGGGGGCCCTGGGAGAGACCCAGTACTTC. Encoded protein: CASTAGALGETQYF.

At least ten counts were recorded for this clonotype. CDR3 sequence reads: CSVEGERRGGTPYNEQFF. CDR3 bases: TGCAGCGTTGAGGGGGAGAGACGAGGGGGGACCCCCTACAATGAGCAGTTCTTC. V and J are TRBV29-1 and TRBJ2-1; perhaps D is TRBD1 or TRBD2 (6 bases each). Germline CDR1 and CDR2: SQVTM and ANQGSEA. CDR3 length: 18 residues. V shed 3 bases and J shed 2 bases, with 23 bases lying between them.

There are a few counts of this clonotype. V gene TRBV15 combines with J gene TRBJ1-5; 10 bases line up with TRBD1. Germline V gene lookup returns CDR1 LNHNV and CDR2 YYDKDF (reference sequence). V lost 5 bases and J lost 6; bases outside the gene matches: 10. There are 16 residues in the CDR3. For the CDR3, the DNA is TGTGCCACCAGCCGAGGGACAGGGGTGTCGGGTCAGCCCCAGCATTTT. This gives the protein CATSRGTGVSGQPQHF. Full variable domain (missing parts from reference TRBV15 and TRBJ1-5): DAMVIQNPRYQVTQFGKPVTLSCSQTLNHNVMYWYQQKSSQAPKLLFHYYDKDFNNEADTPDNFQSRRPNTSFCFLDIRSPGLGDTAMYLCATSRGTGVSGQPQHFGDGTRLSIL.

This clonotype was found many times. J is TRBJ1-1 and V is TRBV5-4, with D perhaps matching TRBD1 (6 bases). Trimming took 4 bases from V and 0 from J, leaving 10 bases between them. CDR1 SGHNT and CDR2 YYREEE come from the germline V gene (reference sequence). The CDR3 extends over 14 amino acids. In DNA, the CDR3 is TGTGCCAGCAGCCACGGGACATTGAACACTGAAGCTTTCTTT. As protein: CASSHGTLNTEAFF. Together with reference TRBV5-4 and TRBJ1-1, the CDR3 gives the full variable domain: ETGVTQSPTHLIKTRGQQVTLRCSSQSGHNTVSWYQQALGQGPQFIFQYYREEENGRGNFPPRFSGLQFPNYSSELNVNALELDDSALYLCASSHGTLNTEAFFGQGTRLTVV.

This clonotype was counted many times. The rearrangement joins TRBV6-2 or TRBV6-3 to TRBJ2-1, with 10 nucleotides matching TRBD1. After removal of 5 bases from V and 7 bases from J, the junction contained 11 bases not matched to a gene. Germline V CDR1 and CDR2: MNHEY, SVGEGT. The CDR3 runs to 16 residues. CDR3 in amino acids: CASSRPTGGPTNEQFF. The CDR3 nucleotides read TGTGCCAGCAGTCGCCCGACAGGGGGCCCTACTAATGAGCAGTTCTTC.

Points on this clonotype: A much larger clone is a single base away; this may be a read error. The chain carries TRBV6-5 and TRBJ2-3; 7 nucleotides line up with TRBD1. This CDR3 comprises 16 residues. CDR1 is MNHEY, CDR2 SVGAGI, per germline. CDR3 in amino acids: CASCYSVGQATDTQYF. DNA of the CDR3: TGTGCCAGCTGTTACTCAGTTGGACAGGCTACAGATACGCAGTATTTT.

This clonotype was counted ten times or more. The chain recombines TRBV7-3 with TRBJ2-7, with 7 bases fitting TRBD1. The ends lost 2 bases at V and 2 bases at J; junction bases unmatched: 9. There are 16 residues in the CDR3. Per germline, CDR1 SGHTA and CDR2 FQGTGA. The CDR3 sequence: CASSLAPGTATYEQYF. CDR3 DNA sequence: TGTGCCAGCAGCTTAGCCCCCGGGACAGCTACCTACGAGCAGTACTTC.

This clonotype was observed at least ten times. CDR3 nucleotide sequence: TGTGCCAGCAGGAGGGGAGGGCAGCCCCAGCATTTT. As protein: CASRRGGQPQHF. This rearrangement joins TRBV2 to TRBJ1-5, with D possibly being TRBD1 (5 bases). Per the germline V gene, CDR1 is SNHLY and CDR2 is FYNNEI. Trimming cost V 6 bases and J 7 bases, with 10 bases left between them. The CDR3 is 12 residues long.

This clonotype has ten or more counts. The gene calls are TRBV20-1 and TRBJ2-1; 7 bases are a match to TRBD2. CDR3 size: 15 residues. J was trimmed by 5 bases and V by 3 bases; bases with no gene match: 10. Germline CDR1 reads DFQATT; CDR2 reads SNEGSKA (reference sequence). CDR3 amino acids: CSARGLGGTNNEQFF. The CDR3 DNA reads TGCAGTGCTAGGGGACTCGGGGGGACTAACAATGAGCAGTTCTTC.

This clonotype was seen at least ten times. This chain joins TRBV28 and TRBJ2-4, with D perhaps assigned TRBD1 or TRBD2 (6 bases each). Trimming took 6 bases from V and 0 from J, leaving 12 bases between them. This CDR3 is 15 amino acids long. CDR1 is MDHEN, CDR2 SYDVKM, per germline. The CDR3 loop is CASRIGGLAKNIQYF. The CDR3 DNA follows: TGTGCCAGCAGGATAGGGGGGCTAGCCAAAAACATTCAGTACTTC.

This clonotype was observed many times. This rearrangement joins TRBV12-3 or TRBV12-4 to TRBJ1-5, with D perhaps TRBD1 (5 bases). Trimming took 3 bases from V and 6 from J, leaving 12 bases between them. This CDR3 has 14 amino acids. CDR3 residues: CASSFQGGGQPQHF. CDR3 in DNA: TGTGCCAGCAGTTTCCAGGGAGGAGGTCAGCCCCAGCATTTT.

This clonotype was seen at least ten times. The rearrangement uses TRBV14 and TRBJ1-1; no firm D call. The CDR3 is 16 residues long. CDR1 SGHDN and CDR2 FVKESK come from the germline V gene. V was cut by 2 bases and J by 5 bases, with 18 bases left in between. The CDR3 DNA reads TGTGCCAGCAGCCAATGGTCGGGCAGCACTTTAACTGAAGCTTTCTTT. This encodes CASSQWSGSTLTEAFF.

Turning to this clonotype: At one boundary the junction diverges from the germline segment, which might be a read error. The rearrangement links TRBV6-5 to TRBJ2-3; the D is unclear. Germline-derived CDR1 and CDR2 are MNHEY and SVGAGI. The CDR3 covers 13 residues. The CDR3 DNA reads TGTGCCAGCAGTTACACCGGCACAGATAAGCAGTATTTT. The encoded protein is CASSYTGTDKQYF.

There are many counts of this clonotype. V usage is TRBV7-3 and J usage is TRBJ2-2; D is undetermined. This CDR3 spans 15 amino acids. V lost 0 bases and J 1 base, leaving 6 bases between the germline ends. Germline V CDR1 and CDR2: SGHTA, FQGTGA. This chain's CDR3 is CASSLTTVNTGELFF. In DNA, the CDR3 is TGTGCCAGCAGCTTAACAACCGTGAACACCGGGGAGCTGTTTTTT. Full variable domain (remainder filled in from reference TRBV7-3 and TRBJ2-2): GAGVSQTPSNKVTEKGKYVELRCDPISGHTALYWYRQSLGQGPEFLIYFQGTGAADDSGLPNDRFFAVRPEGSVSTLKIQRTERGDSAVYLCASSLTTVNTGELFFGEGSRLTVL.

This clonotype was observed at least ten times. This rearrangement joins TRBV20-1 to TRBJ2-5; D may be TRBD1 or TRBD2 (7 bases each). Trimming stripped 8 bases from V and 4 bases from J, with 20 bases between. The CDR3 has 14 residues. Germline V gene sequence: CDR1 DFQATT, CDR2 SNEGSKA (reference sequence). CDR3 region: CSPHTTGRGETQYF. CDR3 sequence (DNA): TGCAGTCCGCATACGACAGGGAGGGGAGAGACCCAGTACTTC.

In its sample, this clonotype was seen many times. The chain has TRBV25-1 and TRBJ1-4, with D perhaps matching TRBD1 (5 bases). CDR3 size: 14 residues. CDR1 MGHDK and CDR2 SYGVNS come from the germline V gene. V dropped 8 bases and J dropped 4 bases, with 14 bases sitting between them. CDR3 sequence: CASCPSTVNEKLFF. CDR3 sequence (DNA): TGTGCCAGCTGCCCCTCGACAGTTAATGAAAAACTGTTTTTT.

There are many counts of this clonotype. The V and J genes are TRBV15 and TRBJ1-4; TRBD1 agrees at 8 bases. The CDR3 is 16 amino acids. Per germline, CDR1 LNHNV and CDR2 YYDKDF (reference sequence). V was clipped by 3 bases and J by 0 bases; unmatched bases: 3. DNA for the CDR3: TGTGCCACCAGCAGCGGACAGGGAGCAACTAATGAAAAACTGTTTTTT. Residues: CATSSGQGATNEKLFF. The whole variable domain, filled in from reference TRBV15 and TRBJ1-4, reads DAMVIQNPRYQVTQFGKPVTLSCSQTLNHNVMYWYQQKSSQAPKLLFHYYDKDFNNEADTPDNFQSRRPNTSFCFLDIRSPGLGDTAMYLCATSSGQGATNEKLFFGSGTQLSVL.

In its sample, this clonotype was seen many times. The rearrangement uses TRBV24-1 and TRBJ1-1; D unclear. CDR1 is KGHDR and CDR2 is SFDVKD in the germline V gene. The CDR3 covers 17 residues. Trimming took 7 bases from V and 6 from J, leaving 26 bases between them. Written as DNA, the CDR3 is TGTGCCACCAGGGCGACAAACCCACCTAACCCAGACTCTGAAGCTTTCTTT. It translates to CATRATNPPNPDSEAFF.

As for this clonotype: This may be a read error: a much more frequent sequence differs by one nucleotide. The gene calls are TRBV11-2 and TRBJ1-5; D call uncertain. This CDR3 is built from 13 residues. Per the germline V gene, CDR1 is SGHAT and CDR2 is FQNNGV. V lost 9 bases to trimming and J lost 0 bases, with 9 bases between them. The CDR3 bases are TGTGCCAGGAGTGTGGGTAGCAATCAGCCCCAGCATTTT. This encodes CARSVGSNQPQHF.

This clonotype was observed a handful of times. The rearrangement joins TRBV12-3 or TRBV12-4 to TRBJ2-4, with 8 bases identical to TRBD2. This CDR3 has 16 amino acids. V was pared by 2 bases and J by 1 base, with 4 bases of the junction left unmatched. In DNA form, the CDR3 reads TGTGCCAGCAGTTTAAGCGGGAGAGGGGCCAAAAACATTCAGTACTTC. Amino acids: CASSLSGRGAKNIQYF.

This chain uses TRBV6-6 with TRBJ1-5; D is unresolved. This CDR3 spans 11 amino acids. V shed 6 bases and J shed 12 bases, with 12 bases lying between them. The germline CDR1 and CDR2 sequences are MNHNY and SVGAGI (reference sequence). In DNA, the CDR3 is TGTGCCAGCAGCTCCTCCCGCGTCCAGCATTTT. Protein sequence: CASSSSRVQHF.

This clonotype was recorded many times. The chain combines TRBV5-5 with TRBJ2-1; 8 positions agree with TRBD1. The CDR3 covers 16 residues. V shed 3 bases, J shed 3 bases, and the junction held 8 bases outside the gene matches. The germline gives CDR1 SGHKS, CDR2 YYEKEE (reference sequence). In DNA, the CDR3 is TGTGCCAGCAGCTGGGGAGACAGGGGTGACTACAATGAGCAGTTCTTC. Protein sequence: CASSWGDRGDYNEQFF.